The T cell receptor (beta chain) described here comes from a study of blood T cell repertoires in COVID-19. Study at large: COVID-19 samples collected from the United States, Italy and Spain covered acute and convalescent phases. T cells, B-cell-depleted T cells, or PBMCs provided the cDNA or gDNA that served as material.

Authors' methods: The assay estimated nucleated cells by amplifying reference gene primers. Profiling relied on immunoSEQ multiplex PCR, and the TCRdb table lists in-frame clones only, not all of them. Clone size and the V and J calls come from that table; the DNA yielded D and trimming. The sample contains 85,000 to 130,000 clones, approximately 90% of which appear only once. The specimen was peripheral blood. The TCR sequence derives from a man aged 60-69 years with acute or convalescent COVID-19.

Here the CDR3 reads CASSDVDRGYSPLHF. In DNA, the CDR3 is TGTGCCAGCAGTGATGTAGACAGGGGTTATTCACCCCTCCACTTT. The chain couples TRBV6-4 to TRBJ1-6, with TRBD1 matching over 8 bases. J lost 8 bases, V lost 3 bases, and 6 bases had no gene match. The CDR3 contains 15 residues. From germline, CDR1 is MRHNA and CDR2 SNTAGT.